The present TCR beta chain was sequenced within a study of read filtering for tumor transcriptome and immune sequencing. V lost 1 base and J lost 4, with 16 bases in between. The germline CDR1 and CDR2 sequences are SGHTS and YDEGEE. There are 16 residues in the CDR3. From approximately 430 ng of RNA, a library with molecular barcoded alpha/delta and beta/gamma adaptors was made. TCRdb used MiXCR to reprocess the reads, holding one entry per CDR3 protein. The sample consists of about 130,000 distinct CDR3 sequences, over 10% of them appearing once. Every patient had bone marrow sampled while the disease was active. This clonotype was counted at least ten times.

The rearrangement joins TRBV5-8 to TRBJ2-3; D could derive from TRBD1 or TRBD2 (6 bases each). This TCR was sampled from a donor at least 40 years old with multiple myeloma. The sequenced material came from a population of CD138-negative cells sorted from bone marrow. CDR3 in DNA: TGTGCCAGCAGCTTGAAGGGGGAGGTTGGTGCAGATACGCAGTATTTT. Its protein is CASSLKGEVGADTQYF. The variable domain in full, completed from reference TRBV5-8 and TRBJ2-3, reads EAGVTQSPTHLIKTRGQQATLRCSPISGHTSVYWYQQALGLGLQFLLWYDEGEERNRGNFPPRFSGRQFPNYSSELNVNALELEDSALYLCASSLKGEVGADTQYFGPGTRLTVL.